Presented here are 19 T cell receptor beta chains from one specimen sequenced in a study of T cells and Merkel cell carcinoma outcomes. Only in-frame clones appear in the TCRdb table, and some are missing; sequencing was by immunoSEQ multiplex PCR. The sample contains about 15,000 clones, 87% of which appear only once. Source material: tumor tissue from Merkel cell carcinoma. Every receptor here comes from a human donor with Merkel cell carcinoma.

This sequence joins TRBV10-3 and TRBJ2-5; 9 positions agree with TRBD1. The germline V gene encodes CDR1 ENHRY and CDR2 SYGVKD. This CDR3 is built from 15 residues. J lost 1 base, V lost 3 bases, and 3 bases had no gene match. The CDR3 nucleotides read TGTGCCATCAGTGAAGGACAGGGGACCCAAGAGACCCAGTACTTC. It codes for CAISEGQGTQETQYF.

This chain links TRBV5-4 with TRBJ1-1; D is undetermined. The CDR3 is made up of 13 amino acids. Per germline, CDR1 SGHNT and CDR2 YYREEE (reference sequence). V lost 0 bases and J lost 5, with 8 bases in between. This chain's CDR3 is CASSLAPGTEAFF. Written as DNA, the CDR3 is TGTGCCAGCAGCTTGGCCCCAGGTACTGAAGCTTTCTTT.

The chain has TRBV7-9 and TRBJ2-7; D assignment may be TRBD1 or TRBD2 (5 bases each). Germline values: CDR1 SEHNR, CDR2 FQNEAQ (reference sequence). Trimming pared 3 bases from V and 7 bases from J, leaving 13 bases between. The CDR3 covers 13 residues. The CDR3 bases are TGTGCCAGCAGCTTGGGGTGGGACGTTGAGCAGTACTTC. Protein: CASSLGWDVEQYF.

J is TRBJ1-3 and V is TRBV5-6; no reliable D call. CDR3 length: 15 amino acids. With 4 bases removed from V and 6 bases from J, the gap between germline ends came to 17 bases. The V gene's germline CDR1 is SGHDT and CDR2 YYEEEE. The CDR3: CASSTRRQVENTIYF. CDR3 nucleotides: TGTGCCAGCAGCACCCGGCGGCAGGTGGAAAACACCATATATTTT.

The V gene is TRBV5-5, the J gene TRBJ2-5; no definite D call. Trimming shortened V by 6 bases and J by 5 bases, and 17 bases separated the two germline ends. CDR1 and CDR2 from the germline V gene are SGHKS and YYEKEE (reference sequence). The CDR3 is 14 amino acids. CDR3 nucleotide sequence: TGTGCCAGCATGGTTCCCAGTTACGGGGAGACCCAGTACTTC. Its protein product is CASMVPSYGETQYF.

As for this clone: Germline and junction disagree at one end, which may indicate a read error. This chain links TRBV15 with TRBJ2-5, with D perhaps TRBD1 or TRBD2 (5 bases each). CDR1 is LNHNV, CDR2 YYDKDF, per germline (reference sequence). This CDR3 is 13 amino acids long. The CDR3 here is CATSRENGASGDF. Here the CDR3 DNA reads TGTGCCACCAGCAGAGAGAACGGGGCCTCCGGGGACTTC.

This chain connects TRBV29-1 to TRBJ1-2; TRBD1 is a possible D gene (6 bases). There are 12 residues in the CDR3. V gave up 4 bases and J gave up 2 bases, with 8 bases separating them. Germline V gives CDR1 SQVTM, CDR2 ANQGSEA. CDR3 sequence: CSVGDKNYGYTF. The CDR3 DNA reads as TGCAGCGTTGGGGACAAGAACTATGGCTACACCTTC.

The CDR3 sequence: CAWRGTTNTEAFF. The CDR3 nucleotides are TGTGCCTGGAGGGGTACTACGAACACTGAAGCTTTCTTT. The gene calls are TRBV30 and TRBJ1-1, with D uncertain. Germline V CDR1 and CDR2: GTSNPN, SVGIG (reference sequence). V was trimmed by 3 bases and J by 1 base, leaving 9 bases between them. The CDR3 runs 13 residues.

The V and J genes are TRBV15 and TRBJ1-1, with TRBD1 matching 8 bases. Germline V lookup: CDR1 LNHNV, CDR2 YYDKDF (reference sequence). This CDR3 spans 15 amino acids. V shed 2 bases, J shed 5 bases, and the junction held 7 bases outside the gene matches. CDR3 sequence: CATSRLQGEGTEAFF. CDR3 nucleotides: TGTGCCACCAGCAGATTACAGGGGGAAGGGACTGAAGCTTTCTTT.

This clone has a single count. Mismatch with germline at one junction end may stem from a read error. The same CDR3 arises from other DNA sequences in this sample as well. The chain links TRBV25-1 to TRBJ1-2; D is undetermined. CDR1 is MGHDK and CDR2 is SYGVNS in the germline V gene. The CDR3 consists of 13 residues. CDR3 loop: CASSDLGFYGYTF. DNA for the CDR3: TGTGCCAGCAGTGATTTAGGGTTCTATGGCTATACCTTC.

A word on this clone: The sample contains more than one DNA sequence encoding this CDR3. This chain connects TRBV27 to TRBJ2-5; D is undetermined. Between the trimmed V and J ends, which lost 3 bases and 4 bases, there was a span of 3 bases. In germline, CDR1 is MNHEY, CDR2 SMNVEV (reference sequence). This CDR3 is built from 11 residues. The CDR3 nucleotides read TGTGCCAGCAGTTTGGGAGAGACCCAGTACTTC. Residues: CASSLGETQYF.

The chain carries TRBV4-2 and TRBJ1-2, with a possible D match to TRBD1 (5 bases). Germline lookup yields CDR1 LGHNA and CDR2 YNFKEQ. The CDR3 sequence is 16 residues long. V was trimmed by 1 base and J by 5 bases, leaving 17 bases between them. As DNA, the CDR3 is TGTGCCAGCAGCCAAGGGGGACCACGCGCGGTATATGGCTACACCTTC. It is translated as CASSQGGPRAVYGYTF.

The chain joins TRBV25-1 to TRBJ2-3, with D maybe TRBD2 (5 bases). The CDR3 runs 15 residues. Germline CDR1 is MGHDK and CDR2 is SYGVNS. V gave up 2 bases and J gave up 2 bases, with 11 bases separating them. This chain's CDR3 is CASSEDYTTTDTQYF. As DNA, the CDR3 is TGTGCCAGCAGTGAAGACTATACAACCACAGATACGCAGTATTTT.

In the case of this clone: At one of its ends the junction is not consistent with the germline gene, which may arise from a read error. The CDR3 reads CASSSRGLSSGNTIYF. In DNA, the CDR3 is TGTGCTAGCAGCAGCAGGGGCCTTAGCTCTGGAAACACCATATATTTT. The rearrangement joins TRBV7-9 to TRBJ1-3; the D gene is possibly TRBD1 (6 bases). Germline V gene lookup returns CDR1 SEHNR and CDR2 FQNEAQ (reference sequence). The CDR3 totals 16 residues.

This clone was seen more than once but under ten times. The identical CDR3 is also encoded by other nucleotide sequences in the sample. The chain recombines TRBV9 with TRBJ1-1; TRBD1 aligns across 7 bases. The junction had 10 bases not matched to a gene; V was cut back by 4 bases and J by 4 bases. CDR1 SGDLS and CDR2 YYNGEE come from the germline V gene. The CDR3 is 15 amino acids. The CDR3 spells CASSPGGRGSTEAFF. CDR3 DNA: TGTGCCAGCAGCCCAGGCGGCAGGGGGAGCACTGAAGCTTTCTTT.

This clone showed up just once. The V call is TRBV30, the J call TRBJ2-3; TRBD2 agrees at 10 bases. Germline V lookup: CDR1 GTSNPN, CDR2 SVGIG (reference sequence). J was trimmed by 0 bases and V by 3 bases; bases with no gene match: 18. This CDR3 is 20 amino acids long. DNA for the CDR3: TGTGCCTGGAGCGGGCTACGGACTAGCGGCGTCCATACTAGCACAGATACGCAGTATTTT. Translating it yields CAWSGLRTSGVHTSTDTQYF.

The J gene is TRBJ2-7, the V gene TRBV5-7; D gene ambiguous. TRBV5-7 is an ORF, and what it does is uncertain. This CDR3 region has 12 residues. The V and J ends lost 0 bases and 4 bases respectively, with 5 bases between them. CDR3 nucleotide sequence: TGTGCCAGCAGCTTGGTCAATTACGAGCAGTACTTC. This sequence encodes CASSLVNYEQYF.

The V and J genes are TRBV4-2 and TRBJ2-7, with D perhaps matching TRBD1 (5 bases). This CDR3 has 14 amino acids. V was pared by 4 bases and J by 0 bases, with 10 bases between. Germline V gene data show CDR1 as LGHNA and CDR2 as YNFKEQ. The CDR3, as DNA: TGTGCCAGCAGCCCACAGGTTAGCTCCTACGAGCAGTACTTC. Protein product: CASSPQVSSYEQYF.

This chain's CDR3 is CASSVGWTDYGYTF. CDR3 sequence (DNA): TGTGCCAGCAGCGTGGGATGGACAGACTATGGCTACACCTTC. The rearrangement joins TRBV9 to TRBJ1-2; D may be TRBD1 (6 bases). The CDR3 runs to 14 residues. Trimming cost V 2 bases and J 3 bases, with 11 bases left between them. Germline CDR1 and CDR2: SGDLS and YYNGEE.